The entry below describes one T cell receptor (beta chain). Its antigen remains unknown. The junction departs from germline at one end; a sequencing error may be responsible. This sample was taken from a study of T-cell memory formation after mild COVID-19. Regarding the study as a whole: Largely, contracting CD4+ clones fell within CM and EM, and contracting CD8+ clones within EMRA.

MiXCR, run by TCRdb on the 5' RACE reads, gives a single entry per CDR3 protein. The sample holds about 620,000 distinct CDR3 sequences, roughly 18% seen once. The CDR3 extends over 17 amino acids. The germline CDR1 and CDR2 sequences are MNHEY and SMNVEV (reference sequence). The sequence was obtained from an adult woman who had mild COVID-19 (a few samples of this study predate the infection). Cell type and time point are not known. This chain connects TRBV27 to TRBJ2-7; TRBD2 matches at 13 bases. Material: PBMCs or a T cell subset sorted from them (not recorded which). In DNA form, the CDR3 reads TGTGCCAGCAGTTTGCTCGGGGGACTAGCGGGATCCTTCGAGCAGTACTTC. It yields the protein CASSLLGGLAGSFEQYF.